This T cell receptor beta chain was recorded in a study of beta chain features in type 1 diabetes. General observations from the study: In all four CD4+ subsets, TCRB CDR3 length was significantly, moderately reduced in type 1 diabetes.

The V segment lost 4 bases and the J segment 5 bases; nucleotides outside the gene matches: 9. This CDR3 region has 15 residues. Germline loops: CDR1 PRHDT, CDR2 FYEKMQ (reference sequence). All of the isolated RNA was reverse transcribed, so expressed TCRB transcripts were sequenced. Measured with immunoSEQ multiplex PCR; TCRdb has only the in-frame clones, and not every one. In the table there are some 190,000 clones, approximately 8% of which are singletons. This clone was counted a few times. No antigen is known for it. The rearrangement joins TRBV13 to TRBJ2-3; TRBD2 agrees at 7 bases. The sample taken for sequencing was central memory CD4+ T cells from blood. The sequence was obtained from a young man with type 1 diabetes. The CDR3 reads CASSSRAGAGDTQYF. The CDR3 region has the DNA TGTGCCAGCAGCTCCCGCGCGGGAGCGGGAGATACGCAGTATTTT.